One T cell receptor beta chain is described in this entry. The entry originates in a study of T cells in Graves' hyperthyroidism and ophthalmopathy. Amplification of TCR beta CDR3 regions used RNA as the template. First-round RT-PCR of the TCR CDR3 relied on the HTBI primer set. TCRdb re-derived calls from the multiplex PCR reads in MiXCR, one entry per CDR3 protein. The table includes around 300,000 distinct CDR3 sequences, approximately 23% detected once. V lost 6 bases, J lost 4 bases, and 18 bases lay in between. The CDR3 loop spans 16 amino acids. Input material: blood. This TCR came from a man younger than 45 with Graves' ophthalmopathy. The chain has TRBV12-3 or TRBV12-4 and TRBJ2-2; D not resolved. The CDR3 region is CASSFQSGSGTGELFF. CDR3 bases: TGTGCCAGCAGCTTTCAAAGTGGCAGTGGCACCGGGGAGCTGTTTTTT.